The 30 T cell receptor beta chains below all came from one sample that was sequenced in a study of OX40 agonist ivuxolimab in advanced cancers. TCRdb's table, derived via immunoSEQ multiplex PCR, lists solely in-frame clones and lacks some. The repertoire holds some 98,000 clones, with 87% as singletons. The sample here was CD4+ or CD8+ T cells sorted from blood, taken in a trial of the OX40 agonist ivuxolimab. Receptors were obtained from an adult with an advanced solid tumor such as melanoma, head and neck, liver or kidney cancer.

This rearrangement joins TRBV18 to TRBJ2-7; perhaps TRBD1 as D (5 bases). V was clipped by 4 bases and J by 0 bases, with 10 bases between them. The CDR3 covers 14 residues. Per germline, CDR1 KGHSH and CDR2 LQKENI. The CDR3 loop reads CASSHSQVSYEQYF. CDR3 DNA sequence: TGTGCCAGCTCACACTCACAGGTCTCCTACGAGCAGTACTTC.

The chain uses TRBV18 and TRBJ2-5; TRBD2 might be the D (7 bases). The ends were cut back, 6 bases at V and 11 bases at J, with 16 bases in the middle. Germline values: CDR1 KGHSH, CDR2 LQKENI. This CDR3 spans 12 amino acids. This CDR3 reads CASSPGGEEQYF. The CDR3 nucleotides are TGTGCCAGCTCCCCGGGGGGCGAGGAGCAGTACTTC.

A note on this clone: Different DNA sequences within this sample yield the same CDR3. The V and J genes are TRBV5-1 and TRBJ1-1, with D possibly matching TRBD1 (5 bases). The V and J ends lost 8 bases and 0 bases respectively, with 11 bases between them. The germline V gene has CDR1 SGHRS and CDR2 YFSETQ. The CDR3 has 13 amino acids. The CDR3 loop is CASKTGVNTEAFF. DNA of the CDR3: TGCGCCAGTAAAACAGGAGTGAACACTGAAGCTTTCTTT.

The J gene is TRBJ1-3, the V gene TRBV7-9; 9 positions match TRBD1. The ends lost 6 bases at V and 0 bases at J; junction bases unmatched: 15. Germline V CDR1 and CDR2: SEHNR, FQNEAQ (reference sequence). The CDR3 spans 19 residues. In nucleotides, the CDR3 is TGTGCCAGCAGTCCCCAGGGACAGGGTCGCTTCGTCTCTGGAAACACCATATATTTT. This translates into CASSPQGQGRFVSGNTIYF.

The V and J genes are TRBV30 and TRBJ2-3, with D unclear. The CDR3 loop spans 15 amino acids. Trimming took off 0 bases at V and 1 base at J, with 11 bases between the two ends. Germline CDR1 GTSNPN, CDR2 SVGIG (reference sequence). The CDR3 DNA is TGTGCCTGGAGTGTAAAGGCTTCCGGCACAGATACGCAGTATTTT. It yields the protein CAWSVKASGTDTQYF.

This chain uses TRBV5-1 with TRBJ2-3, with D unresolved. Germline V CDR1 and CDR2: SGHRS, YFSETQ. Trimming left V 0 bases short and J 3 bases short, with 5 bases between. The CDR3 covers 13 residues. CDR3 nucleotide sequence: TGCGCCAGCAGCTTGGCCCCGACAGATACGCAGTATTTT. Translation: CASSLAPTDTQYF.

The V call is TRBV7-2, the J call TRBJ2-5, with D possibly TRBD2 on 6 matching bases. The V end was cut by 1 base, the J end by 5 bases, with 14 bases between. The CDR3 is made up of 15 amino acids. The V gene's germline CDR1 is SGHTA and CDR2 FQGNSA. The CDR3, as DNA: TGTGCCAGCAGCTTAGACCGGGGGACGGGGGAGACCCAGTACTTC. Translated, it gives CASSLDRGTGETQYF.

This sequence joins TRBV19 and TRBJ1-1, with unresolved D. This CDR3 comprises 14 residues. Per the germline V gene, CDR1 is LNHDA and CDR2 is SQIVND (reference sequence). The ends were cut back, 6 bases at V and 0 bases at J, with 11 bases in the middle. CDR3 sequence: CASSAGSMNTEAFF. The CDR3 DNA reads as TGTGCCAGTAGCGCGGGGTCAATGAACACTGAAGCTTTCTTT.

V is TRBV5-4 and J is TRBJ2-5; 9 bases match TRBD1. Germline V gene lookup returns CDR1 SGHNT and CDR2 YYREEE (reference sequence). The CDR3 is made up of 17 amino acids. V gave up 2 bases and J gave up 4 bases; unmatched junction bases: 12. CDR3 amino acids: CASSFTGGAELRETQYF. In nucleotides, the CDR3 is TGTGCCAGCAGCTTTACAGGGGGCGCAGAATTACGAGAGACCCAGTACTTC.

The J gene is TRBJ2-5, the V gene TRBV6-5; 12 nucleotides agree with TRBD1. Germline trimming cut 0 bases from V and 5 bases from J; bases unmatched to any gene: 4. CDR3 length: 16 amino acids. Germline values: CDR1 MNHEY, CDR2 SVGAGI. This CDR3 reads CASSYSGQGAWETQYF. DNA for the CDR3: TGTGCCAGCAGTTACTCGGGACAGGGGGCGTGGGAGACCCAGTACTTC.

The chain joins TRBV29-1 to TRBJ2-5; D is ambiguous. The germline V gene encodes CDR1 SQVTM and CDR2 ANQGSEA. V lost 3 bases, J lost 1 base, and 9 bases lay in between. This CDR3 has 13 residues. The CDR3 sequence is CSVDKHIQETQYF. DNA for the CDR3: TGCAGCGTTGATAAACACATCCAAGAGACCCAGTACTTC.

With respect to this clone: Without the conserved terminal phenylalanine or tryptophan, this CDR3 likely stems from a read error. No DNA is shown, since the ends of the CDR3 on it are uncertain; the CDR3 is the one TCRdb lists. This chain joins TRBV4-1 and TRBJ1-2. The CDR3 contains 20 residues when both ends are counted. Germline loops: CDR1 MGHRA, CDR2 YSYEKL. CDR3 protein: CASSQILRGSRASTPRHVVL.

The chain's CDR3 is CASSLAPSQGDEQYF. CDR3 bases: TGTGCCAGCAGCTTAGCGCCGTCACAGGGGGACGAGCAGTACTTC. The J gene is TRBJ2-7, the V gene TRBV7-6; 8 positions agree with TRBD1. CDR3 length: 15 amino acids. Germline loops: CDR1 SGHVS, CDR2 FNYEAQ. V lost 0 bases, J lost 5 bases, and 6 bases stayed unmatched.

This chain connects TRBV7-9 to TRBJ2-3, with 13 bases fitting TRBD2. This CDR3 has 16 amino acids. The V segment lost 5 bases and the J segment 6 bases; nucleotides outside the gene matches: 8. The germline CDR1 and CDR2 sequences are SEHNR and FQNEAQ (reference sequence). The CDR3 spells CASSVTSGGASDTQYF. The DNA of the CDR3 is TGTGCCAGCAGCGTCACTAGCGGGGGGGCCTCCGATACGCAGTATTTT.

The genes are TRBV5-1 and TRBJ1-2; D unresolved. Germline V gene lookup returns CDR1 SGHRS and CDR2 YFSETQ. V shed 5 bases and J shed 2 bases, with 13 bases lying between them. This CDR3 has 14 amino acids. The CDR3 region is CASSGARLNYGYTF. The CDR3 region has the DNA TGCGCCAGCAGTGGAGCCAGACTAAACTATGGCTACACCTTC.

Only one count was recorded for this clone. The chain joins TRBV27 to TRBJ1-2; D is unresolved. The CDR3 totals 13 residues. Trimming left V 4 bases short and J 6 bases short, with 12 bases between. Looked up from germline, CDR1 is MNHEY and CDR2 is SMNVEV (reference sequence). CDR3 nucleotides: TGTGCCAGCAGTTCCCGGGGAGCCGATGGCTACACCTTC. Translating it yields CASSSRGADGYTF.

The chain carries TRBV7-2 and TRBJ2-3, with TRBD1 matching over 10 bases. Losses at the gene ends were 8 bases for V and 4 bases for J; bases not matched to a gene: 9. CDR1 and CDR2 (germline): SGHTA, FQGNSA. The length of the CDR3 is 15 residues. CDR3 DNA sequence: TGTGCCAGCGCCGCTGACAGGGGGCAAGCAGATACGCAGTATTTT. Residues: CASAADRGQADTQYF. Together with reference TRBV7-2 and TRBJ2-3, the CDR3 gives the full variable domain: GAGVSQSPSNKVTEKGKDVELRCDPISGHTALYWYRQSLGQGLEFLIYFQGNSAPDKSGLPSDRFSAERTGGSVSTLTIQRTQQEDSAVYLCASAADRGQADTQYFGPGTRLTVL.

This clone occurred a few times. This chain connects TRBV30 to TRBJ2-2; 7 positions match TRBD2. In germline, CDR1 is GTSNPN, CDR2 SVGIG (reference sequence). The CDR3 is 14 amino acids. V lost 2 bases, J lost 4 bases, and 4 bases stayed unmatched. DNA of the CDR3: TGTGCCTGGAGTTTGACTAGCTTCACCGGGGAGCTGTTTTTT. Translated, it gives CAWSLTSFTGELFF.

The gene calls are TRBV4-1 and TRBJ1-3; TRBD1 might be the D (6 bases). Germline CDR1 reads MGHRA; CDR2 reads YSYEKL. The CDR3 spans 18 residues. V lost 5 bases to trimming and J lost 1 base, with 21 bases between them. The CDR3 region has the DNA TGCGCCAGCAGCTCCCGACTGGGCAGGGGAGCGTCTGGAAACACCATATATTTT. This codes for CASSSRLGRGASGNTIYF.

The J gene is TRBJ1-3, the V gene TRBV14, with unresolved D. Germline lookup yields CDR1 SGHDN and CDR2 FVKESK. V was cut by 0 bases and J by 4 bases, with 4 bases left in between. The CDR3 is 13 residues long. CDR3 sequence reads: CASSQEIGNTIYF. CDR3 DNA sequence: TGTGCCAGCAGCCAAGAGATCGGAAACACCATATATTTT.

The V and J genes are TRBV12-5 and TRBJ2-5; a weak D match, TRBD1 (5 bases). Trimming took 5 bases from V and 4 from J, leaving 17 bases between them. This CDR3 region has 15 residues. Germline V gene data show CDR1 as LGHNT and CDR2 as FRNRAP. The CDR3 here is CASGPRQNTLETQYF. CDR3 bases: TGTGCTAGTGGTCCCCGACAGAACACCCTAGAGACCCAGTACTTC.

Worth noting for this clone: Other DNA sequences in the sample encode the same CDR3. The chain combines TRBV10-1 with TRBJ1-5, with D hard to call. V was shortened by 0 bases and J by 3 bases, with 6 bases between the two germline ends. This CDR3 comprises 14 residues. The germline CDR1 and CDR2 sequences are WNHNN and SYGVQD (reference sequence). This CDR3 is CASSESGSNQPQHF. DNA of the CDR3: TGCGCCAGCAGTGAGTCGGGGTCCAATCAGCCCCAGCATTTT.

The chain uses TRBV9 and TRBJ2-1, with 8 bases that match TRBD2. The CDR3 loop spans 17 amino acids. Looked up from germline, CDR1 is SGDLS and CDR2 is YYNGEE. V was pared by 3 bases and J by 0 bases, with 8 bases of the junction left unmatched. The CDR3 region has the DNA TGTGCCAGCAGCGCCTCTAGCGGGTGGAGCTCCTACAATGAGCAGTTCTTC. Translated: CASSASSGWSSYNEQFF.

The chain's CDR3 is CASSLGQGEGSYNSPLHF. CDR3 nucleotide sequence: TGTGCCAGCAGCCTGGGACAGGGTGAGGGCTCCTATAATTCACCCCTCCACTTT. The chain couples TRBV7-6 to TRBJ1-6; 9 nucleotides agree with TRBD1. The CDR3 has 18 amino acids. Germline V gene sequence: CDR1 SGHVS, CDR2 FNYEAQ. J gave up 0 bases and V 5 bases, and 8 bases lay outside the gene matches. Based on the CDR3 plus reference TRBV7-6 and TRBJ1-6, the full variable domain is GAGVSQSPRYKVTKRGQDVALRCDPISGHVSLYWYRQALGQGPEFLTYFNYEAQQDKSGLPNDRFSAERPEGSISTLTIQRTEQRDSAMYRCASSLGQGEGSYNSPLHFGNGTRLTVT.

This clone was seen more than once but under ten times. The chain has TRBV4-2 and TRBJ1-2, with D tentatively TRBD1 (5 bases). The CDR3 covers 15 residues. Germline values: CDR1 LGHNA, CDR2 YNFKEQ. The V and J ends lost 4 bases and 2 bases respectively, with 14 bases between them. The CDR3 sequence is CASSRGDPSNYGYTF. CDR3 coding DNA: TGTGCCAGCAGCCGAGGGGACCCAAGCAACTATGGCTACACCTTC.

J is TRBJ1-4 and V is TRBV7-2; D is ambiguous. Per germline, CDR1 SGHTA and CDR2 FQGNSA. CDR3 length: 16 amino acids. V was clipped by 3 bases and J by 7 bases, with 18 bases between them. The CDR3 sequence is CASSLISSRFPEKLFF. CDR3 sequence (DNA): TGTGCCAGCAGCTTGATATCAAGTCGCTTTCCTGAAAAACTGTTTTTT.

The CDR3 loop is CASSSLTDAQYEQYF. The CDR3 DNA reads as TGTGCCAGCAGCTCGTTGACAGACGCACAATACGAGCAGTACTTC. The J gene is TRBJ2-7, the V gene TRBV7-8; the D gene is possibly TRBD1 (5 bases). This CDR3 comprises 15 residues. V was cut by 4 bases and J by 4 bases, with 17 bases left in between. Looked up from germline, CDR1 is SGHVS and CDR2 is FQNEAQ.

V usage is TRBV11-2 and J usage is TRBJ2-7, with D unclear. This CDR3 contains 11 residues. Trimming pared 2 bases from V and 6 bases from J, leaving 5 bases between. Germline CDR1 is SGHAT and CDR2 is FQNNGV. DNA of the CDR3: TGTGCCAGCAGCTTAATGGGCGAGCAGTACTTC. It yields the protein CASSLMGEQYF.

This chain connects TRBV7-9 to TRBJ2-2; weak D call: TRBD1 (5 bases). The ends were cut back, 5 bases at V and 5 bases at J, with 18 bases in the middle. CDR3 length: 16 amino acids. CDR1 SEHNR and CDR2 FQNEAQ come from the germline V gene (reference sequence). The CDR3 bases are TGTGCCAGCAGCCCCCTGTCCCAGGGTTGGACCGGGGAGCTGTTTTTT. This codes for CASSPLSQGWTGELFF. Filled out from reference TRBV7-9 and TRBJ2-2, the complete variable domain reads DTGVSQNPRHKITKRGQNVTFRCDPISEHNRLYWYRQTLGQGPEFLTYFQNEAQLEKSRLLSDRFSAERPKGSFSTLEIQRTEQGDSAMYLCASSPLSQGWTGELFFGEGSRLTVL.

This CDR3 is CSAAMGFQFF. The DNA for the CDR3 is TGCAGTGCTGCAATGGGGTTTCAGTTCTTC. The chain couples TRBV20-1 to TRBJ2-1; D ambiguous. Trimming pared 5 bases from V and 13 bases from J, leaving 12 bases between. CDR1 DFQATT and CDR2 SNEGSKA come from the germline V gene (reference sequence). The CDR3 totals 10 residues.